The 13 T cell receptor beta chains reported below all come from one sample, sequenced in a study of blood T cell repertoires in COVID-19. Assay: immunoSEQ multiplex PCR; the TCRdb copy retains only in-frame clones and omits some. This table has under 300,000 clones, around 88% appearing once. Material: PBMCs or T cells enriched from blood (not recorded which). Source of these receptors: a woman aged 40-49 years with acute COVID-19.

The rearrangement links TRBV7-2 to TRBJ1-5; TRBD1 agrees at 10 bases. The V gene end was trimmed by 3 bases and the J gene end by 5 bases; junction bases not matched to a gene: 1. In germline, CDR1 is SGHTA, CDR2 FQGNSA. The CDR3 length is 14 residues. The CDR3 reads CASSLTGGDQPQHF. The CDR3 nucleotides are TGTGCCAGCAGCTTGACAGGGGGCGATCAGCCCCAGCATTTT.

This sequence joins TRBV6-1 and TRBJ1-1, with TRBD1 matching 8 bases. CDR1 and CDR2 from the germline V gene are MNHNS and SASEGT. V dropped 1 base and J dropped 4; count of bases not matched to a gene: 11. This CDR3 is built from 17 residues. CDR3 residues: CASSEGRQGAVGTEAFF. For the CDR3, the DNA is TGTGCCAGCAGTGAAGGTCGGCAGGGGGCGGTTGGCACTGAAGCTTTCTTT.

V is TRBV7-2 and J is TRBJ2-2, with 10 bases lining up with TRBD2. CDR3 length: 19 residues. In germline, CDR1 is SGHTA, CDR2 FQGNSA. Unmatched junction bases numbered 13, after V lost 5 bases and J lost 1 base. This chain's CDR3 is CASSPFRRAGGKNTGELFF. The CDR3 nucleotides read TGTGCCAGCAGCCCCTTCCGGCGAGCGGGGGGGAAGAACACCGGGGAGCTGTTTTTT.

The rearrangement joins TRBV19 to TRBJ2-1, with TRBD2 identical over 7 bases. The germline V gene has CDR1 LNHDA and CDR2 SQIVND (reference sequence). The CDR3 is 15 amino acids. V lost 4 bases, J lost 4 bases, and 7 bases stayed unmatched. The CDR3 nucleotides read TGTGCCAGTAGTACTTCTAGCGGCCTATACAATGAGCAGTTCTTC. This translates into CASSTSSGLYNEQFF.

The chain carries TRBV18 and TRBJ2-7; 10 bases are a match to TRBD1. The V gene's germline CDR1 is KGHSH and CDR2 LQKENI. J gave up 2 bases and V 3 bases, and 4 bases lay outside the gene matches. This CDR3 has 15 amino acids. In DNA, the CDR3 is TGTGCCAGCTCACCTCGACAGGGGGCAACCTACGAGCAGTACTTC. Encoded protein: CASSPRQGATYEQYF.

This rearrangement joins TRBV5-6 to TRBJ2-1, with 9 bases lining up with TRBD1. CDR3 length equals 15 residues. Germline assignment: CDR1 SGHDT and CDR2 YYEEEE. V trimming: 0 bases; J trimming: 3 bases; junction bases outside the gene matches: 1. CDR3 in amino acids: CASSLGTGVYNEQFF. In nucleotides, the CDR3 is TGTGCCAGCAGCTTGGGGACAGGGGTCTACAATGAGCAGTTCTTC.

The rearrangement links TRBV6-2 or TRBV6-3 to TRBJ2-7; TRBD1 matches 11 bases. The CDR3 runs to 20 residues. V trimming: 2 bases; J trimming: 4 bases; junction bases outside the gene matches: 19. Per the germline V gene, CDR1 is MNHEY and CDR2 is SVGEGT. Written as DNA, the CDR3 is TGTGCCAGCAGTTACCCTACCACTTACCCTCGGACAGGGGGCAGATACGAGCAGTACGTC. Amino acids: CASSYPTTYPRTGGRYEQYV.

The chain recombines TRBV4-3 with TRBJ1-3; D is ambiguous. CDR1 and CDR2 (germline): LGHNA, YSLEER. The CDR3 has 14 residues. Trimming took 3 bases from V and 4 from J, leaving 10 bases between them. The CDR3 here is CASSQELEGNTIYF. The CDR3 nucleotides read TGCGCCAGCAGCCAGGAACTAGAAGGAAACACCATATATTTT.

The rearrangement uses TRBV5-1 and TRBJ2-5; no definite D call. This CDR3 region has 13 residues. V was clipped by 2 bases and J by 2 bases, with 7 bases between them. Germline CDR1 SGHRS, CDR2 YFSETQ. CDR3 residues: CASSFERQETQYF. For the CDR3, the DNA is TGCGCCAGCAGCTTCGAGCGACAAGAGACCCAGTACTTC.

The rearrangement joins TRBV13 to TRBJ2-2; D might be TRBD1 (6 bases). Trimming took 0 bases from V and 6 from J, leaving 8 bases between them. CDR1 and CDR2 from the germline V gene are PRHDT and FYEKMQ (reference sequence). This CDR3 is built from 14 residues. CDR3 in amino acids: CASSLGQGAGELFF. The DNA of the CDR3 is TGTGCCAGCAGCTTAGGACAGGGCGCCGGGGAGCTGTTTTTT.

The CDR3: CASSSRTGRNTGELFF. The CDR3 coding sequence is TGTGCCAGCAGCTCTCGGACAGGGAGGAACACCGGGGAGCTGTTTTTT. This chain uses TRBV11-2 with TRBJ2-2; 8 bases match TRBD1. Looked up from germline, CDR1 is SGHAT and CDR2 is FQNNGV. V dropped 4 bases and J dropped 1; count of bases not matched to a gene: 5. CDR3 size: 16 residues. Looking up the rest from reference TRBV11-2 and TRBJ2-2 gives the full variable domain: EAGVAQSPRYKIIEKRQSVAFWCNPISGHATLYWYQQILGQGPKLLIQFQNNGVVDDSQLPKDRFSAERLKGVDSTLKIQPAKLEDSAVYLCASSSRTGRNTGELFFGEGSRLTVL.

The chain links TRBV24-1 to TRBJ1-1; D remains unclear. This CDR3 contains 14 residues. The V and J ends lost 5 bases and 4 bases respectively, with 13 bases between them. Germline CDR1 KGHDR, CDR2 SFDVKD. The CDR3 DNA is TGTGCCACCAGTGCGGGTTGGAGTGTCACTGAAGCTTTCTTT. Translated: CATSAGWSVTEAFF.

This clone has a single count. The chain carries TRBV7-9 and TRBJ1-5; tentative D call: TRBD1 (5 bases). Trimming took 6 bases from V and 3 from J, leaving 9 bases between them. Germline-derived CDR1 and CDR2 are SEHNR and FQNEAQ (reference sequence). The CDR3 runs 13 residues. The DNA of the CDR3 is TGTGCCAGCAGAGGGGCGCTCAATCAGCCCCAGCATTTT. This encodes CASRGALNQPQHF. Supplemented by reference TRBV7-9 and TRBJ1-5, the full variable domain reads DTGVSQNPRHKITKRGQNVTFRCDPISEHNRLYWYRQTLGQGPEFLTYFQNEAQLEKSRLLSDRFSAERPKGSFSTLEIQRTEQGDSAMYLCASRGALNQPQHFGDGTRLSIL.